Shown below are 10 T cell receptor beta chains from a single sample sequenced in a study of shared clonotypes between healthy human individuals. Sequencing was performed with immunoSEQ multiplex PCR; in TCRdb, only in-frame clones are kept and a portion is missing. The table records roughly 2 million clones, under 97% of them present only once. The sample was naive CD4+ T cells sorted from blood. Subset noted: CD45RA+ positively selected. The source of these receptors is a man younger than 30 in good health.

The chain is built from TRBV5-1 and TRBJ2-3, with 8 bases aligning to TRBD1. J was trimmed by 4 bases and V by 1 base; bases with no gene match: 5. Germline CDR1 and CDR2: SGHRS and YFSETQ. The CDR3 consists of 15 residues. CDR3 in DNA: TGCGCCAGCAGCTTGCTCAGGGGGCTGGCAGATACGCAGTATTTT. This gives the protein CASSLLRGLADTQYF.

This clone was found once. The rearrangement links TRBV5-1 to TRBJ2-5; D is tentatively TRBD1 or TRBD2 (5 bases each). CDR1 SGHRS and CDR2 YFSETQ come from the germline V gene. With 0 bases removed from V and 5 bases from J, the gap between germline ends came to 11 bases. The CDR3 runs 14 residues. This CDR3 is CASSLEGPMETQYF. The DNA of the CDR3 is TGCGCCAGCAGCTTGGAGGGACCGATGGAGACCCAGTACTTC.

The chain links TRBV30 to TRBJ1-1; D gene uncertain. Germline loops: CDR1 GTSNPN, CDR2 SVGIG (reference sequence). The CDR3 sequence is 10 residues long. V was shortened by 5 bases and J by 5 bases, with 6 bases between the two germline ends. The CDR3 DNA sequence: TGTGCCTGGTACGTAACTGAAGCTTTCTTT. This sequence encodes CAWYVTEAFF.

This clone was detected once. Different DNA sequences within this sample yield the same CDR3. CDR3 residues: CASSVRGGTDTQYF. DNA for the CDR3: TGTGCCAGCAGCGTACGAGGGGGCACAGATACGCAGTATTTT. V usage is TRBV9 and J usage is TRBJ2-3; D assignment may be TRBD1 or TRBD2 (5 bases each). CDR1 and CDR2 from the germline V gene are SGDLS and YYNGEE. V lost 1 base and J 1 base, leaving 7 bases between the germline ends. This CDR3 has 14 residues.

This clone was seen a handful of times. Other DNA sequences within the sample encode an identical CDR3. V and J are TRBV27 and TRBJ1-5; D is undetermined. Germline V gene data show CDR1 as MNHEY and CDR2 as SMNVEV (reference sequence). Trimming shortened V by 4 bases and J by 4 bases, and 5 bases separated the two germline ends. The length of the CDR3 is 12 residues. The CDR3 is CASSSNNQPQHF. In nucleotides, the CDR3 is TGTGCCAGCAGTTCAAATAATCAGCCCCAGCATTTT.

This clone was observed a single time. The chain joins TRBV7-2 to TRBJ2-7, with D perhaps TRBD1 or TRBD2 (5 bases each). The V gene's germline CDR1 is SGHTA and CDR2 FQGNSA. This CDR3 is 14 amino acids long. V lost 5 bases, J lost 3 bases, and 14 bases lay in between. The CDR3 nucleotides read TGTGCCAGCAGCCCCCCGGGACGGAGCTACGAGCAGTACTTC. Its protein is CASSPPGRSYEQYF.

The V gene is TRBV30, the J gene TRBJ1-4; D gene unclear. Trimming cost V 0 bases and J 0 bases, with 2 bases left between them. The germline V gene has CDR1 GTSNPN and CDR2 SVGIG (reference sequence). The CDR3 sequence is 13 residues long. CDR3 nucleotide sequence: TGTGCCTGGAGTGTTGCAACTAATGAAAAACTGTTTTTT. This sequence encodes CAWSVATNEKLFF.

The chain has TRBV19 and TRBJ2-5, with 7 bases lining up with TRBD2. V was pared by 4 bases and J by 5 bases, with 4 bases of the junction left unmatched. CDR3 size: 13 residues. Germline V gives CDR1 LNHDA, CDR2 SQIVND (reference sequence). The CDR3: CASSSRTRETQYF. CDR3 coding DNA: TGTGCCAGTAGTAGCCGGACTAGGGAGACCCAGTACTTC.

The chain joins TRBV18 to TRBJ2-7; 10 bases are shared with TRBD2. Germline V gene data show CDR1 as KGHSH and CDR2 as LQKENI. The CDR3 contains 15 residues. V was pared by 3 bases and J by 6 bases, with 8 bases of the junction left unmatched. CDR3 amino acids: CASSPLAGVQSEQYF. DNA of the CDR3: TGTGCCAGCTCACCTCTAGCGGGAGTACAATCCGAGCAGTACTTC.

The rearrangement uses TRBV6-1 and TRBJ2-6, with a tentative D call TRBD2 (6 bases). Germline CDR1 and CDR2: MNHNS and SASEGT. The CDR3 totals 16 residues. Trimming took 4 bases from V and 0 from J, leaving 10 bases between them. CDR3: CASSARGSSGANVLTF. In DNA, the CDR3 is TGTGCCAGCAGTGCCCGGGGGAGCTCTGGGGCCAACGTCCTGACTTTC.